These T cell receptor beta chains were read from a single sample in a study of OX40 agonist ivuxolimab in advanced cancers. Data came from immunoSEQ multiplex PCR; TCRdb stores just in-frame clones and leaves some out. This sample has tens of thousands of clones; approximately 80% occur once, and the top ten carry over 4.5%. This material consisted of CD4+ or CD8+ T cells sorted from blood, taken in a trial of the OX40 agonist ivuxolimab. The origin of the receptors is an adult with an advanced solid tumor such as melanoma, head and neck, liver or kidney cancer. Each CDR3 is given with its conserved first and last residue. Each record gives: D gene, clone size, J gene, V gene, CDR3 protein, CDR3 DNA. A D gene is named only where the DNA matches it firmly. Only part of the rows carry a size: once, few, many, or a class if the clone is expanded.

.	.	TRBJ2-5	TRBV7-8	CASSSLQGIVGKETQYF	TGTGCCAGCAGCTCATTACAGGGAATCGTAGGGAAGGAGACCCAGTACTTC
.	.	TRBJ1-5	TRBV5-1	CASSLQGDQPQHF	TGCGCCAGCAGCTTACAGGGTGATCAGCCCCAGCATTTT
.	.	TRBJ1-5	TRBV27	CASSPTEGGFSVQHF	TGTGCCAGCAGTCCAACCGAGGGGGGCTTTTCCGTCCAGCATTTT
.	.	TRBJ2-2	TRBV4-3	CASSQVGVDRGELFF	TGCGCCAGCAGCCAAGTGGGGGTGGACAGAGGGGAGCTGTTTTTT
.	once	TRBJ2-6	TRBV6-4	CASSIGLNSGANVLTF	TGTGCCAGCAGCATAGGACTGAACTCTGGGGCCAACGTCCTGACTTTC
.	.	TRBJ2-3	TRBV6-5	CASSLGDTQYF	TGTGCCAGCAGTTTGGGAGATACGCAGTATTTT
TRBD2	.	TRBJ2-5	TRBV27	CASSLLAGGQETQYF	TGTGCCAGCAGTTTATTAGCGGGGGGACAAGAGACCCAGTACTTC
.	.	TRBJ1-4	TRBV7-9	CASSLAQGGEKLFF	TGTGCCAGCAGCTTAGCACAGGGAGGCGAAAAACTGTTTTTT
.	.	TRBJ2-7	TRBV30	CAWSRGGVRPRPYEQYF	TGTGCCTGGAGTAGGGGTGGGGTCCGCCCAAGACCCTACGAGCAGTACTTC
.	medium-sized	TRBJ1-2	TRBV9	CASSVGSADYGYTF	TGTGCCAGCAGCGTAGGCTCGGCTGACTATGGCTACACCTTC
.	.	TRBJ1-1	TRBV18	CASSPLARTVEAFF	TGTGCCAGCTCACCCCTCGCCCGGACAGTTGAAGCTTTCTTT
TRBD2	.	TRBJ2-5	TRBV28	CASMGGERETQYF	TGTGCCAGCATGGGAGGGGAAAGGGAGACCCAGTACTTC
.	.	TRBJ2-5	TRBV5-4	CASSFKGMGTQYF	TGTGCCAGCAGCTTTAAAGGGATGGGGACCCAGTACTTC
.	.	TRBJ1-3	TRBV18	CASSPVGDSSGNTIYF	TGTGCCAGCTCACCCGTCGGCGACAGCTCTGGAAACACCATATATTTT
.	.	TRBJ1-2	TRBV28	CASSFTGGYNYGYTF	TGTGCCAGCAGTTTCACAGGCGGATATAACTATGGCTACACCTTC
.	.	TRBJ1-1	TRBV2	CASSRQQTEAFF	TGTGCCAGCAGTCGACAGCAAACTGAAGCTTTCTTT
TRBD1	few	TRBJ1-5	TRBV19	CASSGTAYQPQHF	TGTGCCAGTTCCGGGACAGCTTATCAGCCCCAGCATTTT
.	.	TRBJ1-1	TRBV21-1	CASSKGTGPGCGTEAFF	TGTGCCAGCAGCAAGGGAACAGGGCCTGGGTGTGGGACTGAAGCTTTCTTT
.	.	TRBJ2-2	TRBV28	CASSPPKVGELFF	TGTGCCAGCAGTCCTCCCAAGGTGGGGGAGCTGTTTTTT
.	few	TRBJ1-1	TRBV30	CAWSLGANTEAFF	TGTGCCTGGAGCCTGGGAGCGAACACTGAAGCTTTCTTT
TRBD1	.	TRBJ1-1	TRBV5-1	CASSLKLRTGPNTEAFF	TGCGCCAGCAGCTTGAAGCTAAGGACAGGGCCGAACACTGAAGCTTTCTTT
TRBD2	few	TRBJ2-5	TRBV9	CASSVGTSGPYQETQYF	TGTGCCAGCAGCGTTGGGACTAGCGGGCCGTACCAAGAGACCCAGTACTTC
TRBD2	.	TRBJ2-5	TRBV10-1	CASFTSGSEKTQYF	TGCGCCAGCTTCACTAGCGGGAGCGAAAAGACCCAGTACTTC
.	.	TRBJ2-1	TRBV11-3	CASSPTGTEQFF	TGTGCCAGCAGCCCTACGGGTACTGAGCAGTTCTTC
.	.	TRBJ2-7	TRBV2	CASSESSYEQYF	TGTGCCAGCAGTGAATCTTCCTACGAGCAGTACTTC
TRBD2	few	TRBJ2-2	TRBV5-1	CASSPRTSATHNTGELFF	TGCGCCAGCAGCCCTAGGACTAGCGCCACCCATAACACCGGGGAGCTGTTTTTT
.	.	TRBJ1-3	TRBV6-5	CASRPGQTGNTIYF	TGTGCCAGCAGACCTGGACAGACTGGAAACACCATATATTTT
TRBD1	.	TRBJ1-4	TRBV6-6	CASSYPPTGNYEKLFF	TGTGCCAGCAGTTACCCCCCGACAGGGAATTATGAAAAACTGTTTTTT
.	.	TRBJ2-7	TRBV4-1	CASSQDIRTQHF	TGCGCCAGCAGCCAAGATATACGGACGCAGCACTTC
TRBD1	.	TRBJ2-7	TRBV6-1	CAINTGQGFTYEQYF	TGTGCCATCAACACCGGACAGGGGTTTACCTACGAGCAGTACTTC
TRBD1	.	TRBJ1-2	TRBV28	CASKTGTGGGGYTF	TGTGCCAGCAAAACCGGGACAGGGGGAGGAGGCTACACCTTC
.	.	TRBJ1-1	TRBV12-5	CASGFPPNTEAFF	TGTGCTAGTGGTTTTCCCCCGAACACTGAAGCTTTCTTT
.	.	TRBJ2-7	TRBV7-2	CASSSIAPYEQYF	TGTGCCAGCAGCTCGATAGCCCCCTACGAGCAGTACTTC
.	.	TRBJ1-3	TRBV6-5	CASSYSRMLGNTIYF	TGTGCCAGCAGTTACTCCCGGATGCTTGGAAACACCATATATTTT
TRBD2	.	TRBJ2-1	TRBV19	CASKELAATYNEQFF	TGTGCCAGTAAGGAACTAGCGGCTACCTACAATGAGCAGTTCTTC
.	.	TRBJ2-7	TRBV28	CASEGRSYEQYF	TGTGCCAGCGAGGGACGGTCCTACGAGCAGTACTTC
.	.	TRBJ2-1	TRBV18	CASSPPGALRGEQFF	TGTGCCAGCTCACCACCGGGAGCGTTAAGAGGTGAGCAGTTCTTC
TRBD1	.	TRBJ2-5	TRBV11-2	CASSHDSGTGVKTQYF	TGTGCCAGCAGCCACGATTCCGGGACAGGGGTTAAGACCCAGTACTTC
TRBD1	.	TRBJ1-1	TRBV5-5	CASSGRGMGSKTEAFF	TGTGCCAGCAGCGGCAGGGGGATGGGGTCGAAGACTGAAGCTTTCTTT
.	.	TRBJ2-3	TRBV28	CASRAQNFDTQYF	TGTGCCAGCAGAGCCCAAAATTTTGATACGCAGTATTTT
.	.	TRBJ1-1	TRBV6-1	CASKLGTANTEAFF	TGTGCCAGCAAATTGGGTACAGCGAACACTGAAGCTTTCTTT
.	.	TRBJ2-5	TRBV5-1	CASSQTEETQYF	TGCGCCAGCAGCCAGACGGAAGAGACCCAGTACTTC
.	.	TRBJ2-3	TRBV4-2	CASSQGNAGDTQYF	TGTGCCAGCAGCCAAGGTAATGCCGGAGATACGCAGTATTTT
TRBD2	once	TRBJ2-1	TRBV7-7	CASSRSGDSYNEQFF	TGTGCTAGCAGCCGAAGCGGGGACTCCTACAATGAGCAGTTCTTC
TRBD1	.	TRBJ1-1	TRBV29-1	CSARGLNTEAFF	TGCAGCGCTAGGGGGCTGAACACTGAAGCTTTCTTT
.	.	TRBJ1-6	TRBV9	CASSVTGIGDSPLHF	TGTGCCAGCAGCGTAACGGGGATAGGGGATTCACCCCTCCACTTT
TRBD1	.	TRBJ2-2	TRBV5-6	CASSFSGTGVDTGELFF	TGTGCCAGCAGCTTTTCCGGGACAGGGGTTGACACCGGGGAGCTGTTTTTT
.	.	TRBJ2-5	TRBV11-3	CASSDRLGVPETQYF	TGTGCCAGCAGCGACCGTTTGGGGGTTCCTGAGACCCAGTACTTC
.	.	TRBJ1-3	TRBV28	CASRTPTGFGNTIYF	TGTGCCAGCAGAACCCCCACGGGGTTCGGAAACACCATATATTTT
.	.	TRBJ1-1	TRBV2	CASSPTRMNTEAFF	TGTGCCAGCAGTCCCACACGAATGAACACTGAAGCTTTCTTT
TRBD1	.	TRBJ1-2	TRBV27	CASSQRDRGSGYTF	TGTGCCAGCAGTCAACGGGACAGGGGGTCTGGCTACACCTTC
TRBD1	.	TRBJ1-2	TRBV5-1	CASSQGGEGYTF	TGCGCCAGCTCTCAGGGGGGAGAAGGCTACACCTTC
.	.	TRBJ2-3	TRBV6-1	CASSERRPSTDTQYF	TGTGCCAGCAGTGAGCGCAGACCTAGCACAGATACGCAGTATTTT
TRBD1	once	TRBJ1-1	TRBV19	CASSILDREGTEAFF	TGTGCCAGTAGTATATTAGACAGGGAAGGCACTGAAGCTTTCTTT
.	.	TRBJ1-1	TRBV5-1	CASSSVALGGRGPTEAFF	TGCGCCAGCAGCTCCGTCGCTCTCGGGGGCCGAGGACCCACTGAAGCTTTCTTT
.	.	TRBJ1-1	TRBV12-5	CASGLEPSTEAFF	TGTGCTAGTGGTTTGGAGCCGAGCACTGAAGCTTTCTTT
TRBD2	.	TRBJ2-1	TRBV19	CASGTQAGRRDEQFF	TGTGCCAGTGGAACCCAAGCGGGACGCCGGGATGAGCAGTTCTTC